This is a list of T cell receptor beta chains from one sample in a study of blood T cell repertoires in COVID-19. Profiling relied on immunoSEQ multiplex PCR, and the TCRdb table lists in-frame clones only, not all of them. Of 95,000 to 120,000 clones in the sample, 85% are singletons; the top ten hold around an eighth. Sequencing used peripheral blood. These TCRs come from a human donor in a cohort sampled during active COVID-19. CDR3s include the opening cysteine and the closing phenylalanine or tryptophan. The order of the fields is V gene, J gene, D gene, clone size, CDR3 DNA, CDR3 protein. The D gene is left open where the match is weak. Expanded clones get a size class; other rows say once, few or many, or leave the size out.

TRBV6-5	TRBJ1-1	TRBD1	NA	TGTGCCAGCTGGACAGGGGCCCTAATGAACACTGAAGCTTTCTTT	CASWTGALMNTEAFF
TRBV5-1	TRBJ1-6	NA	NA	TGCGCCAGCAGCTTGAACAAGAATAATTCACCCCTCCACTTT	CASSLNKNNSPLHF
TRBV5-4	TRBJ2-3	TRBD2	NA	TGTGCCAGCAGCTTTGGTCTAGCGGAGGGAACAGATACGCAGTATTTT	CASSFGLAEGTDTQYF
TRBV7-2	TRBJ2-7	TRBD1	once	TGTGCCAGCAGCTTACCCCCTTTTTCGACAGGGCAGACCTACGAGCAGTACTTC	CASSLPPFSTGQTYEQYF
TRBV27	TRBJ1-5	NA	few	TGTGCCAGCAGTTTAACCCCGACAGCCTGGGGCAATCAGCCCCAGCATTTT	CASSLTPTAWGNQPQHF
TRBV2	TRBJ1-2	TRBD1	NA	TGTGCCAGCAGTGAAAGTCGGACAGGGGGCGCCGGCTACACCTTC	CASSESRTGGAGYTF
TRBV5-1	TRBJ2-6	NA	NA	TGCGCCAGCAGCTACCGACAGTCCTCTGGGGCCAACGTCCTGACTTTC	CASSYRQSSGANVLTF
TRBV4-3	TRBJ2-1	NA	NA	TGCGCCAGCAGCCAAGAGGTGAGGGGTAGCGGACGGTACAATGAGCAGTTCTTC	CASSQEVRGSGRYNEQFF
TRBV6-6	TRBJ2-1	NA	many	TGTGCCAGCAGGCAAACAGGGTCGGCCTACAATGAGCAGTTCTTC	CASRQTGSAYNEQFF
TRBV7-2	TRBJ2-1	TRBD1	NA	TGTGCCAGCACACACCGGGACAGGGGCTACAATGAGCAGTTCTTC	CASTHRDRGYNEQFF
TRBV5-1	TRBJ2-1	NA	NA	TGCGCCAGCAGAGCCGCGCCGAGCTCCTACAATGAGCAGTTCTTC	CASRAAPSSYNEQFF
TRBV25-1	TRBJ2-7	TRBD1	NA	TGTGCCAGCAGTGAAAGTAGGGACAGCTACGAGCAGTACTTC	CASSESRDSYEQYF
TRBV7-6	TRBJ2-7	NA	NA	TGTGCCAGCAGCTTAGCGCGCGGTGGCGAGCAGTACTTC	CASSLARGGEQYF
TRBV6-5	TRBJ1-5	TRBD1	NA	TGTGCCAGCGCCTTAGACAGGGGAAACAATCAGCCCCAGCATTTT	CASALDRGNNQPQHF
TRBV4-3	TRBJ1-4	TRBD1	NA	TGCGCCAGCAGCCGAGGGACAGCAACTAATGAAAAACTGTTTTTT	CASSRGTATNEKLFF
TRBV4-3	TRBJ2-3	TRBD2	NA	TGCGCCAGCAGCCTCGGACTAGCGGGGGATTTTAACACAGATACGCAGTATTTT	CASSLGLAGDFNTDTQYF
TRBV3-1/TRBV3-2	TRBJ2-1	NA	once	TGTGCCAGCAGCCGCCAGGGGAATGAGCAGTTCTTC	CASSRQGNEQFF
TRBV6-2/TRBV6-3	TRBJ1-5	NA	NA	TGTGCCAGCAGTTACAGGCAGGGGCCCGCGTCGGTACGGGGCAATCAGCCCCAGCATTTT	CASSYRQGPASVRGNQPQHF
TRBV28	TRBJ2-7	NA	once	TGTGCCAGCAGTTTAGCGTTGGGGCGCTACGAGCAGTACTTC	CASSLALGRYEQYF
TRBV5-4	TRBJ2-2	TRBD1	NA	TGTGCCAGCAGGAAACAGGGGGCCGCGAACACCGGGGAGCTGTTTTTT	CASRKQGAANTGELFF
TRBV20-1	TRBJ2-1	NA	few	TGCAGTGCTAGTGCGGGGACCTACAATGAGCAGTTCTTC	CSASAGTYNEQFF
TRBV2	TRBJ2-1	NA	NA	TGTGCCAGCAAGGAGACTCCCGCTAATGAGCAGTTCTTC	CASKETPANEQFF
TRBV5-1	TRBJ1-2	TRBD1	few	TGCGCCAGCAGCCTACAGGGGGACTATGGCTACACCTTC	CASSLQGDYGYTF
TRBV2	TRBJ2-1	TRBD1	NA	TGTGCCAGCAGAGCTGAGACAGGGTCGAAGCATGAGCAGTTCTTC	CASRAETGSKHEQFF
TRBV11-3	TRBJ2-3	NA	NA	TGTGCCAGCAGCCAGGGGGGCGTCACAGATACGCAGTATTTT	CASSQGGVTDTQYF
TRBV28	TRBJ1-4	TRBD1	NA	TGTGCCAGCAGTATGGACAGGGGGGAAGAAAAACTGTTTTTT	CASSMDRGEEKLFF
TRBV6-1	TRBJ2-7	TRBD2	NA	TGTGCCAGCAGTGACAGGGGAGGTAGCGGGGCTACCTACGAGCAGTACTTC	CASSDRGGSGATYEQYF